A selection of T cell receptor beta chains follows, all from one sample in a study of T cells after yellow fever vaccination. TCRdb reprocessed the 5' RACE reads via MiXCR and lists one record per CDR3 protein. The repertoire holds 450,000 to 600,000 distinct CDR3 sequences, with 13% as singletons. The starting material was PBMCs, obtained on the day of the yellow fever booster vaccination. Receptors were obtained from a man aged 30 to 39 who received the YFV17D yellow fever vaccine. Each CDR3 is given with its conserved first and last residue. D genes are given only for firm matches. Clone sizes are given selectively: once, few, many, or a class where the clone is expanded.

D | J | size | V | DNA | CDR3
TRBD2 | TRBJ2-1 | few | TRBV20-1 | TGCAGTGCTGGAGGGACTAGCGGGAGATACAATGAGCAGTTCTTC | CSAGGTSGRYNEQFF
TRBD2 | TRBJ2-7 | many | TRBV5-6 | TGTGCCAGCAGTTCCGGACTAGCGTTGTCCTACGAGCAGTACTTC | CASSSGLALSYEQYF
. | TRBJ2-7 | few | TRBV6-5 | TGTGCCAGCAGTACCCGAGGGCGGGCCCGCTCCTACGAGCAGTACTTC | CASSTRGRARSYEQYF
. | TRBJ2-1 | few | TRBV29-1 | TGCAGCGTTGGTGCCGGACCGTCCTACAATGAGCAGTTCTTC | CSVGAGPSYNEQFF
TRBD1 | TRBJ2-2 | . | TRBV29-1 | TGCAGCGCCGGGACAGTAAACACCGGGGAGCTGTTTTTT | CSAGTVNTGELFF
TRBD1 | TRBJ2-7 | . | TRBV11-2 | TGTGCCAGCAGTTCAATCGACAGGGGCTACGAGCAGTACTTC | CASSSIDRGYEQYF
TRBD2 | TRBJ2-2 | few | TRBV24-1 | TGTGCCACCAGTGAAAGTGGACTAGCGGCCAACACCGGGGAGCTGTTTTTT | CATSESGLAANTGELFF
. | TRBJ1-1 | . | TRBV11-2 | TGTGCCAGCAGCTTAGCCGCAATGAACGCTGAAGCTTTCTTT | CASSLAAMNAEAFF
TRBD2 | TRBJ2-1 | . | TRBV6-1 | TGTGCCAGCCTGCGGGAGAACTACAATGAGCAGTTCTTC | CASLRENYNEQFF
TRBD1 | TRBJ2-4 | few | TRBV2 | TGTGCCAGCAGTGAACCAGGGGGCGTCAAAAACATTCAGTACTTC | CASSEPGGVKNIQYF
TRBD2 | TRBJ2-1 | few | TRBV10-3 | TGTGCCATCAAGCAAGGCGACAGCACCGGGACTAGCGGGAGGGCCAAGTTCTTC | CAIKQGDSTGTSGRAKFF
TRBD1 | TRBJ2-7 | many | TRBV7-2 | TGTGCCAGCAGCTTAGGGGACAGTCCCTACGAGCAGTACTTC | CASSLGDSPYEQYF
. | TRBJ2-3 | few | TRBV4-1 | TGCGCCAGCAGCCACCGAGCGGGCAGCACAGATACGCAGTATTTT | CASSHRAGSTDTQYF
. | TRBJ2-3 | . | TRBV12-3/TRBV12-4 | TGTGCCAGCAGTGTAGGCGGGGGCGCAGATACGCAGTATTTT | CASSVGGGADTQYF
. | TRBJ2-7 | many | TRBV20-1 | TGCAGTGCTAGGTTCCTAGTGGGTGAGCAGTACTTC | CSARFLVGEQYF
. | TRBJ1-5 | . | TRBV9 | TGTGCCAGCAGCGCAGGGCTCGGACAGCCCCAGCATTTT | CASSAGLGQPQHF
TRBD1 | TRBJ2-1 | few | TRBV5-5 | TGTGCCAGCAGCTTGGGGACAGGGGGCGTACGTAATGAGCAGTTCTTC | CASSLGTGGVRNEQFF
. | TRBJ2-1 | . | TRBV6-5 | TGTGCCAGCAGTTATACCGATAGCTCCTACAATGAGCAGTTCTTC | CASSYTDSSYNEQFF
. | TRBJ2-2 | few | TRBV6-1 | TGTGCCAGCAGTCGCGTTGCGGGCGGGGAGCTGTTTTTT | CASSRVAGGELFF
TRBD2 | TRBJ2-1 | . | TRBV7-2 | TGTGCCAGCAGCTTCCAAGGACTAGCTTCCTACAATGAGCAGTTCTTC | CASSFQGLASYNEQFF
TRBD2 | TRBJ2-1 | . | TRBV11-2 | TGTGCCAGCAGCTTATTCCCCGGGACTAGCGGCCCTAGCTCCTACAATGAGCAGTTCTTC | CASSLFPGTSGPSSYNEQFF
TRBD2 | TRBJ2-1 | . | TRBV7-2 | TGTGCCAGCAGCTCGGGCCTCCTCCGAGCGGGAAAACTTGAGCAGTTCTTC | CASSSGLLRAGKLEQFF
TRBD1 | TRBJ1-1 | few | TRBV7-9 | TGTGCCAGCAGCGACGGACAGGGGCTTGACACTGAAGCTTTCTTT | CASSDGQGLDTEAFF
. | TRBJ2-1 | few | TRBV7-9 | TGTGCCAGCAGCATGTACGAGGAGCAGTTCTTC | CASSMYEEQFF
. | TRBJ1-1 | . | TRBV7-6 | TGTGCCAGCAGCTTAGCGGTTCCAGAAGCTTTCTTT | CASSLAVPEAFF
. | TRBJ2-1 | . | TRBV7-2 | TGTGCCAGCAGCCGCGTGAGGGTCGTTGGTAGCGAGCAGTTCTTC | CASSRVRVVGSEQFF
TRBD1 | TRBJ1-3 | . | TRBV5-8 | TGTGCCAGCAGCTTGAATCTCGTGGACAGGGCAAACACCATATATTTT | CASSLNLVDRANTIYF
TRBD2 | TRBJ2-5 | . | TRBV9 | TGTGCCAGCAGCGTAGGTCTAGCGGACCAAGAGACCCAGTACTTC | CASSVGLADQETQYF
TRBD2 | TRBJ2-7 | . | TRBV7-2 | TGTGCCAGCAGCTTAGCGATGAGCGGGGGAAAATACGAGCAGTACTTC | CASSLAMSGGKYEQYF
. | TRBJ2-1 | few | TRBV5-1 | TGCGCCAGCAGCTTGGTGTGGTACTATGAGCAGTTCTTC | CASSLVWYYEQFF
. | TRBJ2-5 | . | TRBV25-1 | TGTGCCAGCAGTATGGTGAGGGGAGAGACCCAGTACTTC | CASSMVRGETQYF
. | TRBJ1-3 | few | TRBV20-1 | TGCAGTGAACAGGACCCGCCCTCTGGAAACACCATATATTTT | CSEQDPPSGNTIYF
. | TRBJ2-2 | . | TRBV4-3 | TGCGCCAGCAGCCTAGGTCGGATTACCGGGGAGCTGTTTTTT | CASSLGRITGELFF
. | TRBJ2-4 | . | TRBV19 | TGTGCCAGTAGCCCCTTTCAAGACATTCAGTACTTC | CASSPFQDIQYF
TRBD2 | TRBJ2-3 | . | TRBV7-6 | TGTGCCAGCAGCCCACGACTAGCGGGCCCAGATACGCAGTATTTT | CASSPRLAGPDTQYF
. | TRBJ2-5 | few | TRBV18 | TGTGCCAGCTCACCACTACATCAAGAGACCCAGTACTTC | CASSPLHQETQYF
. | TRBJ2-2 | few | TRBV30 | TGTGCCTGGAGTCCCACGACCGGGGAGCTGTTTTTT | CAWSPTTGELFF
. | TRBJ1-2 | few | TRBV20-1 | TGCAGTGCTAGCTCTAACAGGAACGGCTACACCTTC | CSASSNRNGYTF
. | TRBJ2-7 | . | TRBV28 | TGTGCCAGCAGTGTCGACGAGCAGTACTTC | CASSVDEQYF
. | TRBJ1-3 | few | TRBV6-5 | TGTGCCAGCAGTTCCCAGGACGGCTCTGGAAACACCATATATTTT | CASSSQDGSGNTIYF
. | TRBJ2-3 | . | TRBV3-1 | TGTGCCAGCAGCCAACAGGGGACCACAGATACGCAGTATTTT | CASSQQGTTDTQYF
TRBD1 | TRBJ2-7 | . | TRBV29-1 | TGCAGCGTTGGGGACAGGGAAGCGGGGCAGTACTTC | CSVGDREAGQYF
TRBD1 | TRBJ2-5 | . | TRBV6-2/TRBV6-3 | TGTGCCAGCACCAGGGACAGCATGGAAGAGACCCAGTACTTC | CASTRDSMEETQYF
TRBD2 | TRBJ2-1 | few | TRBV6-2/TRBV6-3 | TGTGCCAGCAACCCCCCGGGGGGAGGGCCTTCGGAGAGCGTAAGGAGGTTCTTC | CASNPPGGGPSESVRRFF
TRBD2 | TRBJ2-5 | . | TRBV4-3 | TGCGCCAGCAGCCAAGACACAGCGGGAGTTTTGACCCAGTACTTC | CASSQDTAGVLTQYF
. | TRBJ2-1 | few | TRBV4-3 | TGCGCCAGCAGCTTCAGAGCCGCTTGGGATGAGCAGTTCTTC | CASSFRAAWDEQFF
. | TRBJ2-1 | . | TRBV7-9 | TGTGCCAGCACCCTCGGATACAATGAGCAGTTCTTC | CASTLGYNEQFF
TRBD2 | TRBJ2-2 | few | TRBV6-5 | TGTGCCAGCAGTTACCAGGGACTAGAGTTCACCGGGGAGCTGTTTTTT | CASSYQGLEFTGELFF
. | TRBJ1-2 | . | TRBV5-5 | TGTGCCAGCAGCTTGGAGGCACTTGGCCACTATGGCTACACCTTC | CASSLEALGHYGYTF
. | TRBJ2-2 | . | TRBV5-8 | TGTGCCAGCAGCCCGGGGGAGAGGGAGCTGTTTTTT | CASSPGERELFF
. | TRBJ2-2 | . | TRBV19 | TGTGCCAGTAGTACTTACCCGAACACCGGGGAGCTGTTTTTT | CASSTYPNTGELFF
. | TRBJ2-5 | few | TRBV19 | TGTGCCAGTAGTAGCCGCCACCTTCGGGAGACCCAGTACTTC | CASSSRHLRETQYF
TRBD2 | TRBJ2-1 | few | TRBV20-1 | TGCAGTGCACATCTAGCGGGAGTCTTTGAGCAGTTCTTC | CSAHLAGVFEQFF
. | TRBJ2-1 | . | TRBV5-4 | TGTGCCAGCAGCGCAACGACGGAACGCGATGAGCAGTTCTTC | CASSATTERDEQFF
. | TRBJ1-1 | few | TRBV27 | TGTGCCAGCAGTCCCCAACAGGGCGGCACTGAAGCTTTCTTT | CASSPQQGGTEAFF
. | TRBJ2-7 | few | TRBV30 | TGTGCCTGGAGTGTAAATTCTGCCGAGCAGTACTTC | CAWSVNSAEQYF
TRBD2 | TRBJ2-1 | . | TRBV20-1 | TGCAGTGCCAAGTTGACTAGCGGGACCGTCTTATCACACAATGAGCAGTTCTTC | CSAKLTSGTVLSHNEQFF
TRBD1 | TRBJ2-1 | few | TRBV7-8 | TGTGCCAGCAGCTTAGCAGGACAGGGCGGGAATGAGCAGTTCTTC | CASSLAGQGGNEQFF